The TCR beta chain under discussion was sequenced for a study of PD-1 blockade in classical Hodgkin lymphoma. General study results and limits: What caused the repertoire differences, perhaps disease activity or prior therapy, remains undefined.

The CDR3 extends over 15 amino acids. Between the trimmed V and J ends, which lost 6 bases and 3 bases, there was a span of 17 bases. Germline CDR1 MDHEN, CDR2 SYDVKM. About this clone itself: Its antigen is still unknown.

Data came from immunoSEQ multiplex PCR; TCRdb stores just in-frame clones and leaves some out. The table lists almost 100,000 clones, around 90% of them singletons. Every single patient, without exception, relapsed after autologous stem cell transplantation, and brentuximab vedotin exposure varied. This chain uses TRBV28 with TRBJ1-2, with a tentative D call TRBD1 (5 bases). This sequence originates from a human donor with classical Hodgkin lymphoma. Source: peripheral blood mononuclear cells (PBMCs), taken at baseline. The CDR3, as DNA: TGTGCCAGCAGCCGTCCGGGACGAGGTGACTATGGCTACACCTTC. Translated: CASSRPGRGDYGYTF.